Each of the 17 T cell receptor beta chains below was sequenced from the same sample in a study of cytomegalovirus exposure and HLA in healthy donors. With 60 Vbeta and 13 Jbeta primers, the PCR was carried out. Repertoires were generated with immunoSEQ multiplex PCR, while TCRdb's copy carries only in-frame clones and drops some. The sample has 120,000 to 150,000 clones, roughly two thirds seen once; the top ten hold around 1.4%. The sequenced material came from PBMCs. The receptors shown here come from a woman in her thirties or forties in good health and CMV-seronegative.

The gene calls are TRBV4-1 and TRBJ1-1; D gene uncertain. Trimming left V 0 bases short and J 1 base short, with 12 bases between. Germline V CDR1 and CDR2: MGHRA, YSYEKL. The CDR3 spans 16 residues. The CDR3: CASSQEISQPNTEAFF. The CDR3 DNA sequence: TGCGCCAGCAGCCAAGAAATTTCACAACCGAACACTGAAGCTTTCTTT.

The chain combines TRBV7-6 with TRBJ2-5; D is perhaps TRBD1 (5 bases). With 6 bases removed from V and 5 bases from J, the gap between germline ends came to 22 bases. In germline, CDR1 is SGHVS, CDR2 FNYEAQ. The CDR3 has 16 residues. The chain's CDR3 is CASRQTYRKGPETQYF. The CDR3 bases are TGTGCCAGCAGGCAAACGTACAGGAAAGGTCCGGAGACCCAGTACTTC.

The chain employs TRBV7-6 and TRBJ2-5; the match to TRBD1 covers 9 bases. This CDR3 has 14 amino acids. V shed 6 bases, J shed 5 bases, and the junction held 7 bases outside the gene matches. Per the germline V gene, CDR1 is SGHVS and CDR2 is FNYEAQ. The CDR3 here is CASSRTGTGETQYF. The DNA of the CDR3 is TGTGCCAGCAGTCGCACCGGGACAGGGGAGACCCAGTACTTC.

This chain uses TRBV14 with TRBJ2-3; 8 nucleotides match TRBD2. J was trimmed by 1 base and V by 6 bases; bases with no gene match: 0. The CDR3 extends over 13 amino acids. Germline CDR1 SGHDN, CDR2 FVKESK. CDR3 bases: TGTGCCAGCAGACTAGCGGGCACAGATACGCAGTATTTT. This gives the protein CASRLAGTDTQYF.

The chain couples TRBV6-5 to TRBJ2-2; TRBD1 aligns across 8 bases. This CDR3 is built from 15 residues. Germline V CDR1 and CDR2: MNHEY, SVGAGI. Losses at the gene ends were 4 bases for V and 1 base for J; bases not matched to a gene: 2. The CDR3 DNA is TGTGCCAGCAGTTGGACAGGGAGGAACACCGGGGAGCTGTTTTTT. Residues: CASSWTGRNTGELFF.

The chain joins TRBV14 to TRBJ1-2; maybe TRBD1 (6 bases). The CDR3 has 14 residues. Trimming took off 4 bases at V and 4 bases at J, with 13 bases between the two ends. CDR1 SGHDN and CDR2 FVKESK come from the germline V gene. The CDR3 DNA reads TGTGCCAGCAGCCTACAGGGTTTCAGCTATGGCTACACCTTC. Amino acid sequence: CASSLQGFSYGYTF. The full variable domain, completed using reference TRBV14 and TRBJ1-2, is EAGVTQFPSHSVIEKGQTVTLRCDPISGHDNLYWYRRVMGKEIKFLLHFVKESKQDESGMPNNRFLAERTGGTYSTLKVQPAELEDSGVYFCASSLQGFSYGYTFGSGTRLTVV.

The rearrangement joins TRBV5-4 to TRBJ2-1; D remains ambiguous. The length of the CDR3 is 13 residues. Germline V CDR1 and CDR2: SGHNT, YYREEE (reference sequence). V was clipped by 4 bases and J by 5 bases, with 10 bases between them. CDR3 DNA sequence: TGTGCCAGCAGCCACAGAGATAACAATGAGCAGTTCTTC. Protein product: CASSHRDNNEQFF.

V is TRBV2 and J is TRBJ1-2; weak D call: TRBD1 (5 bases). The germline V and J ends were trimmed by 3 bases and 5 bases, with 13 bases remaining between them. The germline gives CDR1 SNHLY, CDR2 FYNNEI. The CDR3 covers 14 residues. CDR3 region: CASSDRARGYGYTF. DNA of the CDR3: TGTGCCAGCAGTGACAGAGCCCGGGGGTATGGCTACACCTTC. The variable domain in full, with the rest retrieved from reference TRBV2 and TRBJ1-2, is EPEVTQTPSHQVTQMGQEVILRCVPISNHLYFYWYRQILGQKVEFLVSFYNNEISEKSEIFDDQFSVERPDGSNFTLKIRSTKLEDSAMYFCASSDRARGYGYTFGSGTRLTVV.

The rearrangement uses TRBV11-2 and TRBJ2-5; 9 bases are a match to TRBD1. J was trimmed by 2 bases and V by 6 bases; bases with no gene match: 7. CDR3 length: 15 residues. In germline, CDR1 is SGHAT, CDR2 FQNNGV. This chain's CDR3 is CASRGMGTGQETQYF. The CDR3 DNA follows: TGTGCCAGCAGGGGGATGGGGACAGGGCAAGAGACCCAGTACTTC. The variable domain in full, completed from reference TRBV11-2 and TRBJ2-5, reads EAGVAQSPRYKIIEKRQSVAFWCNPISGHATLYWYQQILGQGPKLLIQFQNNGVVDDSQLPKDRFSAERLKGVDSTLKIQPAKLEDSAVYLCASRGMGTGQETQYFGPGTRLLVL.

The chain uses TRBV10-2 and TRBJ1-2, with D possibly TRBD1 on 6 matching bases. V lost 6 bases and J 3 bases, leaving 11 bases between the germline ends. The CDR3 spans 13 residues. Germline V gene data show CDR1 as WSHSY and CDR2 as SAAADI. The CDR3 region is CASSVQGYYGYTF. The CDR3, as DNA: TGCGCCAGCAGCGTTCAGGGGTACTATGGCTACACCTTC.

This rearrangement joins TRBV6-1 to TRBJ1-2; TRBD1 matches at 9 bases. Germline assignment: CDR1 MNHNS and CDR2 SASEGT. The CDR3 consists of 15 residues. The junction had 4 bases not matched to a gene; V was cut back by 1 base and J by 4 bases. The CDR3 region is CASSEDNRGLYGYTF. In DNA, the CDR3 is TGTGCCAGCAGTGAAGATAACAGGGGGCTCTATGGCTACACCTTC.

The chain couples TRBV4-3 to TRBJ1-1, with D uncertain. Germline CDR1 reads LGHNA; CDR2 reads YSLEER. The CDR3 covers 13 residues. Between the trimmed V and J ends, which lost 4 bases and 7 bases, there was a span of 13 bases. In DNA form, the CDR3 reads TGCGCCAGCAGCCCCCGCACATCCTTTGAAGCTTTCTTT. It is translated as CASSPRTSFEAFF.

This clone showed up just a few times. The V gene is TRBV5-4, the J gene TRBJ2-1; D perhaps matches TRBD1 (6 bases). Trimming removed 4 bases at V and 10 bases at J, with 24 bases between. The CDR3 has 16 amino acids. CDR1 and CDR2 (germline): SGHNT, YYREEE (reference sequence). Written as DNA, the CDR3 is TGTGCCAGCAGCCCCTCCGGACAGATCGGGTTGGGAGAGCAGTTCTTC. Its translation: CASSPSGQIGLGEQFF.

V is TRBV29-1 and J is TRBJ1-2, with unresolved D. Trimming took 0 bases from V and 3 from J, leaving 11 bases between them. The CDR3 is 14 residues long. CDR1 and CDR2 from the germline V gene are SQVTM and ANQGSEA. The CDR3 sequence is CSVEDETPYYGYTF. CDR3 coding DNA: TGCAGCGTTGAAGATGAAACACCCTACTATGGCTACACCTTC.

This rearrangement joins TRBV10-1 to TRBJ1-2, with D maybe TRBD1 (5 bases). With 10 bases removed from V and 8 bases from J, the gap between germline ends came to 8 bases. Per the germline V gene, CDR1 is WNHNN and CDR2 is SYGVQD (reference sequence). This CDR3 contains 9 residues. The CDR3 nucleotides are TGCGCCAACCGACAGGGCTACACCTTC. Translated, it gives CANRQGYTF.

The chain employs TRBV5-6 and TRBJ2-3; weak D call: TRBD1 (6 bases). The CDR3 covers 15 residues. Per the germline V gene, CDR1 is SGHDT and CDR2 is YYEEEE. V gave up 1 base and J gave up 2 bases, with 11 bases separating them. DNA for the CDR3: TGTGCCAGCAGCTTGAAGGGGGTTATCACAGATACGCAGTATTTT. Amino acids: CASSLKGVITDTQYF.

The rearrangement uses TRBV28 and TRBJ1-5; the match to TRBD1 covers 9 bases. The V segment lost 4 bases and the J segment 7 bases; nucleotides outside the gene matches: 5. This CDR3 spans 14 amino acids. The germline V gene has CDR1 MDHEN and CDR2 SYDVKM. The CDR3 DNA is TGTGCCAGCAGTTCCGGGGACAGGGTGCAGCCCCAGCATTTT. Its protein product is CASSSGDRVQPQHF.